Presented here are 4 T cell receptor beta chains from one specimen sequenced in a study of blood T cell repertoires in COVID-19. Method: immunoSEQ multiplex PCR; TCRdb's copy keeps in-frame clones and lacks some. The profile shows under 150,000 clones, about 91% of them singletons. The sample comprised peripheral blood. The source is a human donor in a cohort sampled during active COVID-19.

With regard to this clone: One end of the junction varies from germline; a read error may be responsible. The chain uses TRBV27 and TRBJ2-1; D is possibly TRBD2 (6 bases). The CDR3 loop spans 18 amino acids. CDR1 and CDR2 from the germline V gene are MNHEY and SMNVEV (reference sequence). Here the CDR3 reads CASSLLPQTGTLYNEQFF. The DNA for the CDR3 is TGTGCCAGTAGTTTATTACCCCAAACCGGGACTCTATACAATGAGCAGTTCTTC.

The V call is TRBV10-2, the J call TRBJ2-1; perhaps TRBD1 as D (6 bases). V was pared by 8 bases and J by 5 bases, with 16 bases between. CDR3 length equals 14 residues. Germline V gene lookup returns CDR1 WSHSY and CDR2 SAAADI. CDR3 loop: CASVTGSRNNEQFF. The CDR3 DNA reads as TGCGCCAGCGTTACAGGGTCCCGGAACAATGAGCAGTTCTTC.

This chain connects TRBV6-4 to TRBJ2-1; 13 bases align to TRBD2. This CDR3 contains 16 residues. V lost 5 bases and J lost 2; bases outside the gene matches: 3. Germline lookup yields CDR1 MRHNA and CDR2 SNTAGT. CDR3 in DNA: TGTGCCAGCAGTCCGACTAGCGGGGGGCCCTACAATGAGCAGTTCTTC. Protein sequence: CASSPTSGGPYNEQFF.

The V and J genes are TRBV7-2 and TRBJ1-6; TRBD1 agrees at 8 bases. Germline trimming cut 4 bases from V and 7 bases from J; bases unmatched to any gene: 12. The germline V gene encodes CDR1 SGHTA and CDR2 FQGNSA. This CDR3 has 17 amino acids. The CDR3 here is CASSYRGEGHENSPLHF. The CDR3 DNA sequence: TGTGCCAGCAGCTACAGGGGGGAGGGGCACGAGAATTCACCCCTCCACTTT.